Listed here is a single TCR beta chain. Its target is not known. V shed 6 bases and J shed 4 bases, with 9 bases lying between them. There are 12 residues in the CDR3. This sample is drawn from a study of T cell responses to AZD1222 COVID-19 vaccine. Study background: Both about-4-week and about-12-week second-dose recipients were combined.

Profiling relied on immunoSEQ multiplex PCR, and the TCRdb table lists in-frame clones only, not all of them. Of approximately 150,000 clones listed, roughly 92% are singletons. Study conclusions and caveats: Researchers took repertoire samples only after the peak T cell response had come. Donors, mostly white British, included more females; clonal diversity was possibly underestimated.

Sequenced here: peripheral blood, sampled on day 0 of AZD1222 vaccination. The J gene is TRBJ1-2, the V gene TRBV12-3 or TRBV12-4; weak D call: TRBD1 (6 bases). The sequence derives from an adult in good health. The CDR3 loop is CASSDRRYGYTF. Here the CDR3 DNA reads TGTGCCAGCAGCGACAGGCGCTATGGCTACACCTTC.